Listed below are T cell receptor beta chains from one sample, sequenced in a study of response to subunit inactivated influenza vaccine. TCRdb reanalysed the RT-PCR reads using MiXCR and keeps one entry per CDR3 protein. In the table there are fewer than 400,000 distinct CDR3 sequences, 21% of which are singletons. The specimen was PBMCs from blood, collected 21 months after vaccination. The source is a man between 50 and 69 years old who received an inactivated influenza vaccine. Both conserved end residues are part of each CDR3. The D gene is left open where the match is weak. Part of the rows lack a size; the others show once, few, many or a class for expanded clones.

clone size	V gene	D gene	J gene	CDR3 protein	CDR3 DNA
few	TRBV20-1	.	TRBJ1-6	CSAPPLGGSGGSPLHF	TGCAGTGCTCCACCTCTCGGGGGTTCTGGAGGTTCACCCCTCCACTTT
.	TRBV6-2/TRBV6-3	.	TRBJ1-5	CASSYLDKGPPQHF	TGTGCCAGCAGTTACTTGGACAAGGGGCCTCCCCAGCATTTT
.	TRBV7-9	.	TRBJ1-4	CASSLGGILFF	TGTGCCAGCAGCTTGGGGGGGATACTGTTTTTT
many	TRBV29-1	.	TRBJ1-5	CSVLLVAGNQPQHF	TGCAGCGTTCTTTTGGTTGCAGGCAATCAGCCCCAGCATTTT
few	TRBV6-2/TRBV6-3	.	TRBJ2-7	CASRTGTLPYEQYF	TGTGCCAGCAGAACCGGGACTCTCCCCTACGAGCAGTACTTC
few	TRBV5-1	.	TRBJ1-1	CASSLEKTGTEAFF	TGCGCCAGCAGCTTGGAGAAAACGGGCACTGAAGCTTTCTTT
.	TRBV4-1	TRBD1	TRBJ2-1	CASSQVDRGNNEQFF	TGCGCCAGCAGCCAAGTAGACAGGGGCAACAATGAGCAGTTCTTC
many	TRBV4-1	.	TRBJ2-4	CASSHSGAKNIQYF	TGCGCCAGCAGCCACAGTGGGGCCAAAAACATTCAGTACTTC
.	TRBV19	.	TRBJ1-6	CASSTPGGYSPLHF	TGTGCCAGTAGTACCCCCGGCGGGTATTCACCCCTCCACTTT
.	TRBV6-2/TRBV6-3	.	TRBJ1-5	CASSYSGQPQHF	TGTGCCAGCAGTTACTCGGGTCAGCCCCAGCATTTT
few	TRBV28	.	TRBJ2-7	CASSDRDLRREQYF	TGTGCCAGCAGTGACCGGGACTTGCGTCGGGAGCAGTACTTC
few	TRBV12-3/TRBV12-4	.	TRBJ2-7	CASSAQARSTYEQYF	TGTGCCAGCAGTGCACAGGCCAGGAGTACCTACGAGCAGTACTTC
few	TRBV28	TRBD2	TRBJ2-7	CASSSPSGFPYEQYF	TGTGCCAGCAGTTCTCCTAGCGGGTTTCCCTACGAGCAGTACTTC
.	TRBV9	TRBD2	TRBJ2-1	CASSVKSGRAPGSSYNEQFF	TGTGCCAGCAGCGTAAAAAGTGGGAGGGCCCCCGGGAGCTCCTACAATGAGCAGTTCTTC
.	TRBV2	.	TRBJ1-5	CASKADSNQPQHF	TGTGCCAGCAAAGCTGATAGCAATCAGCCCCAGCATTTT
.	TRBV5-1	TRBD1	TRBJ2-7	CASSLSGTGINEQYF	TGCGCCAGCAGCTTATCCGGGACAGGGATCAACGAGCAGTACTTC
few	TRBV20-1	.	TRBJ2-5	CSAGPTGFQETQYF	TGCAGTGCTGGGCCTACGGGGTTCCAAGAGACCCAGTACTTC